The 31 T cell receptor beta chains below were found in one sample sequenced in a study of T cells after yellow fever vaccination. TCRdb called the 5' RACE reads again in MiXCR, with one record for every CDR3 protein. The sample comprises around 200,000 distinct CDR3 sequences, approximately 9.9% of which are singletons, and about 38% rests with the top ten. Sequences were derived from CD8+ T cells sorted from PBMCs, sampled 15 days after the yellow fever booster vaccination. The receptors come from a man aged 18 to 29 who received the YFV17D yellow fever vaccine.

This clonotype was detected a few times. The gene calls are TRBV15 and TRBJ2-2; 10 nucleotides align to TRBD1. CDR3 length equals 16 residues. V was pared by 5 bases and J by 5 bases, with 8 bases of the junction left unmatched. Looked up from germline, CDR1 is LNHNV and CDR2 is YYDKDF (reference sequence). CDR3 DNA: TGTGCCACCAGCCGGGACAGGGGATCATATACCGGGGAGCTGTTTTTT. It encodes CATSRDRGSYTGELFF.

This clonotype was detected only a few times. The chain has TRBV4-1 and TRBJ2-7, with 10 bases aligning to TRBD1. Germline CDR1 and CDR2: MGHRA and YSYEKL. Germline trimming cut 5 bases from V and 6 bases from J; bases unmatched to any gene: 10. The CDR3 is 15 residues long. The CDR3 protein is CASSFRDRGEFEQYF. CDR3 nucleotide sequence: TGCGCCAGCAGCTTCAGGGACAGGGGCGAGTTCGAGCAGTACTTC.

The chain has TRBV12-3 or TRBV12-4 and TRBJ2-5; the D gene is possibly TRBD1 (5 bases). V was shortened by 6 bases and J by 2 bases, with 28 bases between the two germline ends. This CDR3 has 19 residues. The CDR3 sequence: CASRPQGYPSPENQETQYF. The CDR3 nucleotides are TGTGCCAGCAGACCTCAGGGCTACCCGTCTCCCGAAAATCAAGAGACCCAGTACTTC.

This clonotype occurred a few times. V and J are TRBV4-2 and TRBJ2-3; the D gene is possibly TRBD1 (5 bases). Trimming left V 0 bases short and J 3 bases short, with 13 bases between. Germline V gene data show CDR1 as LGHNA and CDR2 as YNFKEQ. This CDR3 has 16 residues. CDR3 protein: CASSQESGWVTDTQYF. CDR3 DNA sequence: TGTGCCAGCAGCCAAGAATCAGGGTGGGTGACAGATACGCAGTATTTT.

This clonotype was picked up a small number of times. The CDR3 DNA is TGTGCCAGCAGTCCCCGACAAGGCACAGATACGCAGTATTTT. It encodes CASSPRQGTDTQYF. The rearrangement links TRBV27 to TRBJ2-3; no reliable D call. Germline assignment: CDR1 MNHEY and CDR2 SMNVEV (reference sequence). The V and J ends lost 5 bases and 1 base respectively, with 10 bases between them. The CDR3 loop spans 14 amino acids.

At least ten counts were recorded for this clonotype. The CDR3 region is CASSPDELTGELFF. Written as DNA, the CDR3 is TGTGCCAGCAGCCCTGACGAATTAACCGGGGAGCTGTTTTTT. This rearrangement joins TRBV4-2 to TRBJ2-2; no clear D gene. This CDR3 spans 14 amino acids. The V end was cut by 4 bases, the J end by 5 bases, with 11 bases between. Germline V gene lookup returns CDR1 LGHNA and CDR2 YNFKEQ.

The genes are TRBV7-9 and TRBJ1-5, with D perhaps matching TRBD1 (5 bases). The germline V and J ends were trimmed by 1 base and 5 bases, with 9 bases remaining between them. This CDR3 comprises 14 residues. Germline CDR1 reads SEHNR; CDR2 reads FQNEAQ (reference sequence). DNA of the CDR3: TGTGCCAGCAGCTTAGAGGGAGGGGATCAGCCCCAGCATTTT. Translation gives CASSLEGGDQPQHF.

The chain uses TRBV20-1 and TRBJ2-6; no firm D call. The germline V gene encodes CDR1 DFQATT and CDR2 SNEGSKA (reference sequence). The CDR3 is 13 amino acids. V was cut by 7 bases and J by 3 bases, with 10 bases left in between. The CDR3 DNA is TGCAGTGAGGTAGAAGATGGGGCCAACGTCCTGACTTTC. Protein: CSEVEDGANVLTF.

The V and J genes are TRBV3-1 and TRBJ2-1; TRBD1 matches at 7 bases. Per the germline V gene, CDR1 is LGHDT and CDR2 is YNNKEL (reference sequence). Trimming at V came to 4 bases and at J to 9 bases, leaving 6 bases not matched to a gene. CDR3 size: 13 residues. CDR3 DNA: TGTGCCAGCAGCCCAACAGGGGTCAGTGAGCAGTTCTTC. This encodes CASSPTGVSEQFF.

This clonotype was detected only a few times. This chain links TRBV18 with TRBJ2-7, with 9 nucleotides matching TRBD2. The CDR3 runs 14 residues. Germline CDR1 is KGHSH and CDR2 is LQKENI. V dropped 1 base and J dropped 7; count of bases not matched to a gene: 5. This CDR3 is CASSPLAGVEEQYF. CDR3 DNA: TGTGCCAGCTCACCACTAGCGGGGGTAGAGGAGCAGTACTTC. Full variable domain (rest looked up from reference TRBV18 and TRBJ2-7): NAGVMQNPRHLVRRRGQEARLRCSPMKGHSHVYWYRQLPEEGLKFMVYLQKENIIDESGMPKERFSAEFPKEGPSILRIQQVVRGDSAAYFCASSPLAGVEEQYFGPGTRLTVT.

The chain links TRBV7-2 to TRBJ1-5; D unresolved. V dropped 1 base and J dropped 3 bases, with 4 bases sitting between them. The CDR3 is 13 residues long. CDR1 is SGHTA and CDR2 is FQGNSA in the germline V gene. CDR3 loop: CASSLGTNQPQHF. The CDR3 region has the DNA TGTGCCAGCAGCTTAGGGACCAATCAGCCCCAGCATTTT.

This clonotype was counted a few times. The chain recombines TRBV7-9 with TRBJ2-3; 12 nucleotides line up with TRBD1. CDR3 size: 18 residues. J gave up 3 bases and V 2 bases, and 9 bases lay outside the gene matches. Germline V gene sequence: CDR1 SEHNR, CDR2 FQNEAQ (reference sequence). The DNA for the CDR3 is TGTGCCAGCAGCTTAACGGGACAGGGGGCGACTTTAACAGATACGCAGTATTTT. Protein: CASSLTGQGATLTDTQYF.

The chain links TRBV4-3 to TRBJ2-5; TRBD2 agrees at 8 bases. Per the germline V gene, CDR1 is LGHNA and CDR2 is YSLEER. This CDR3 is 17 amino acids long. Trimming removed 4 bases from V and 5 bases from J; junction bases left unmatched: 15. The CDR3: CASSLTGGDATWETQYF. The CDR3 DNA reads TGCGCCAGCAGCCTTACGGGGGGGGATGCCACATGGGAGACCCAGTACTTC.

This clonotype was seen ten or more times. The chain has TRBV10-3 and TRBJ2-7; TRBD2 matches at 9 bases. In germline, CDR1 is ENHRY, CDR2 SYGVKD. The CDR3 is 13 amino acids. Trimming cost V 10 bases and J 5 bases; bases outside gene matches: 9. The CDR3 DNA is TGTGCCACGGCGGGGGGGAAGCCCCACGAGCAGTACTTC. Amino acid sequence: CATAGGKPHEQYF.

This clonotype was picked up many times. The chain links TRBV6-4 to TRBJ2-2; D is unresolved. Germline V gene lookup returns CDR1 MRHNA and CDR2 SNTAGT. This CDR3 comprises 13 residues. V was cut by 4 bases and J by 2 bases, with 5 bases left in between. The CDR3 sequence: CASSGGNTGELFF. The CDR3 nucleotides read TGTGCCAGCAGTGGGGGTAACACCGGGGAGCTGTTTTTT.

This clonotype was counted between two and nine times. This chain links TRBV29-1 with TRBJ2-5; no clear D gene. Germline V CDR1 and CDR2: SQVTM, ANQGSEA. V was shortened by 3 bases and J by 1 base, with 12 bases between the two germline ends. The CDR3 consists of 14 residues. CDR3 nucleotide sequence: TGCAGCGTTGATGGTTCTTGGGCCCAAGAGACCCAGTACTTC. As protein: CSVDGSWAQETQYF.

The chain recombines TRBV29-1 with TRBJ2-3, with TRBD2 identical over 11 bases. This CDR3 has 15 residues. After removal of 5 bases from V and 0 bases from J, the junction contained 4 bases not matched to a gene. Germline CDR1 is SQVTM and CDR2 is ANQGSEA. CDR3 DNA: TGCAGCGTTAATTTAGCGGGGGGGAGCACAGATACGCAGTATTTT. The encoded protein is CSVNLAGGSTDTQYF.

This clonotype has only a few counts. The chain couples TRBV6-5 to TRBJ2-3, with TRBD2 matching 10 bases. The CDR3 is 18 residues long. Unmatched junction bases numbered 15, after V lost 5 bases and J lost 4 bases. Per germline, CDR1 MNHEY and CDR2 SVGAGI. CDR3 in amino acids: CASSGERGGIPRADTQYF. In DNA, the CDR3 is TGTGCCAGCAGTGGCGAGCGGGGGGGGATCCCCCGGGCAGATACGCAGTATTTT.

The chain uses TRBV29-1 and TRBJ1-1; D call uncertain. The germline V gene encodes CDR1 SQVTM and CDR2 ANQGSEA. Trimming removed 6 bases from V and 8 bases from J, with 19 bases in between. The CDR3 is 13 residues long. For the CDR3, the DNA is TGCAGCGTCGACTCCGGACTGACAATAGAAGCTTTCTTT. Amino acids: CSVDSGLTIEAFF.

This clonotype was found a few times. The chain links TRBV4-3 to TRBJ1-1, with D possibly TRBD1 on 6 matching bases. The CDR3 sequence is 14 residues long. Germline assignment: CDR1 LGHNA and CDR2 YSLEER. V was pared by 4 bases and J by 1 base, with 10 bases between. DNA for the CDR3: TGCGCCAGCAGCCTTCGACAGGAGAACACTGAAGCTTTCTTT. Its protein is CASSLRQENTEAFF.

This clonotype has just a few counts. V is TRBV6-1 and J is TRBJ2-7, with 13 bases fitting TRBD2. V lost 3 bases to trimming and J lost 0 bases; unmatched junction nucleotides: 5. The CDR3 extends over 17 amino acids. Germline-derived CDR1 and CDR2 are MNHNS and SASEGT. The DNA of the CDR3 is TGTGCCAGCAGTGACGGACTAGCGGGGGAAGTCTCCTACGAGCAGTACTTC. It encodes CASSDGLAGEVSYEQYF.

This clonotype was recorded a few times. This rearrangement joins TRBV27 to TRBJ2-3, with 9 positions matching TRBD2. Per germline, CDR1 MNHEY and CDR2 SMNVEV (reference sequence). There are 15 residues in the CDR3. V dropped 3 bases and J dropped 6; count of bases not matched to a gene: 7. The CDR3 nucleotides read TGTGCCAGCAGTTTTACTGCGGGGGGGATCGATACGCAGTATTTT. It encodes CASSFTAGGIDTQYF.

The chain uses TRBV27 and TRBJ2-1; D is uncertain. Looked up from germline, CDR1 is MNHEY and CDR2 is SMNVEV (reference sequence). The V end was cut by 3 bases, the J end by 5 bases, with 8 bases between. The CDR3 is 13 amino acids. The CDR3 loop is CASSFGGHNEQFF. The CDR3 DNA is TGTGCCAGCAGTTTCGGCGGTCACAATGAGCAGTTCTTC.

This clonotype was observed a few times. This chain connects TRBV5-1 to TRBJ2-7; D call uncertain. V was shortened by 2 bases and J by 2 bases, with 11 bases between the two germline ends. CDR1 is SGHRS and CDR2 is YFSETQ in the germline V gene. There are 14 residues in the CDR3. CDR3: CASSFDEIPYEQYF. DNA of the CDR3: TGCGCCAGCAGCTTCGATGAGATACCCTACGAGCAGTACTTC.

The sample holds a few counts of this clonotype. J is TRBJ1-5 and V is TRBV12-3 or TRBV12-4; D remains unclear. The V end was cut by 2 bases, the J end by 0 bases, with 8 bases between. CDR3 length equals 15 residues. The CDR3 sequence: CASSLLQYSNQPQHF. In DNA, the CDR3 is TGTGCCAGCAGTTTATTGCAGTATAGCAATCAGCCCCAGCATTTT.

Many counts were recorded for this clonotype. In DNA form, the CDR3 reads TGTGCCAGCAGTTACATCCCGGACAGGGGTGGAGAGACCCAGTACTTC. Translation: CASSYIPDRGGETQYF. The chain combines TRBV6-5 with TRBJ2-5, with 9 bases aligning to TRBD1. The CDR3 spans 16 residues. Germline values: CDR1 MNHEY, CDR2 SVGAGI. Unmatched junction bases numbered 8, after V lost 2 bases and J lost 4 bases.

The chain links TRBV4-2 to TRBJ2-3; 14 bases line up with TRBD2. Germline CDR1 LGHNA, CDR2 YNFKEQ. The CDR3 totals 20 residues. Unmatched junction bases numbered 12, after V lost 1 base and J lost 3 bases. The CDR3 region is CASSQVDPGTSGGRTDTQYF. As DNA, the CDR3 is TGTGCCAGCAGCCAAGTAGACCCCGGGACTAGCGGGGGAAGGACAGATACGCAGTATTTT.

Only a few counts were recorded for this clonotype. The CDR3 sequence: CSVVTDTQYF. DNA of the CDR3: TGCAGCGTTGTCACAGATACGCAGTATTTT. The genes are TRBV29-1 and TRBJ2-3; D is undetermined. CDR1 and CDR2 from the germline V gene are SQVTM and ANQGSEA. The CDR3 is made up of 10 amino acids. The V end lost 4 bases, the J end lost 2 bases, and 1 base lay between the germline ends.

This clonotype was counted only a few times. The rearrangement joins TRBV4-3 to TRBJ2-7, with a tentative D call TRBD1 (5 bases). Trimming cost V 1 base and J 4 bases, with 8 bases left between them. Germline CDR1 LGHNA, CDR2 YSLEER. The CDR3 has 13 amino acids. The CDR3 reads CASSQGAGYEQYF. In DNA form, the CDR3 reads TGCGCCAGCAGCCAAGGGGCAGGGTACGAGCAGTACTTC.

The J gene is TRBJ2-7, the V gene TRBV11-2, with D possibly called TRBD1 or TRBD2 (6 bases each). This CDR3 is 14 amino acids long. CDR1 and CDR2 (germline): SGHAT, FQNNGV. V was pared by 1 base and J by 4 bases, with 11 bases between. This CDR3 is CASSLGRGTYEQYV. The CDR3 bases are TGTGCCAGCAGCTTAGGGAGGGGGACTTACGAGCAGTACGTC.

This clonotype came up a few times. This chain joins TRBV7-2 and TRBJ2-3; TRBD2 might be the D (5 bases). V dropped 3 bases and J dropped 6 bases, with 13 bases sitting between them. Germline CDR1 is SGHTA and CDR2 is FQGNSA. CDR3 length: 14 amino acids. Here the CDR3 reads CASSFGNQRDTQYF. The DNA of the CDR3 is TGTGCCAGCAGCTTCGGGAACCAAAGGGATACGCAGTATTTT.